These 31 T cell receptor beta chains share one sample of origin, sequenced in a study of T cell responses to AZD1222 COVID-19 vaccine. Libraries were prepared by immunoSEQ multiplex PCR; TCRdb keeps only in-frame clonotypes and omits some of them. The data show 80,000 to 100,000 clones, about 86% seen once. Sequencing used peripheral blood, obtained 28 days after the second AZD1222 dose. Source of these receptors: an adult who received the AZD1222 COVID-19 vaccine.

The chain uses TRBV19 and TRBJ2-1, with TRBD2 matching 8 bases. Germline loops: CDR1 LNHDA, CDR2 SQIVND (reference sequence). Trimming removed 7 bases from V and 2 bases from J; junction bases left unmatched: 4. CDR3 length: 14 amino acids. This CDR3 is CASNDGGAYNEQFF. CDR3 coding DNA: TGTGCCAGTAACGACGGGGGGGCCTACAATGAGCAGTTCTTC.

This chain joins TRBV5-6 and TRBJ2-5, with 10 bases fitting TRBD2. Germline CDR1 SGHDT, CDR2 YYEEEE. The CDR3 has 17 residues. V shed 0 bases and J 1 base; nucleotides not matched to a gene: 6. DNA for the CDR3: TGTGCCAGCAGCTTGGGCCCTAGCGGGGGCCTCCAAGAGACCCAGTACTTC. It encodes CASSLGPSGGLQETQYF. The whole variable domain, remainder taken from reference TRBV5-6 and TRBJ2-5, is DAGVTQSPTHLIKTRGQQVTLRCSPKSGHDTVSWYQQALGQGPQFIFQYYEEEERQRGNFPDRFSGHQFPNYSSELNVNALLLGDSALYLCASSLGPSGGLQETQYFGPGTRLLVL.

The CDR3 here is CASSEFAFGGNQPQHF. Here the CDR3 DNA reads TGTGCCAGCAGTGAATTTGCTTTTGGGGGCAATCAGCCCCAGCATTTT. The J gene is TRBJ1-5, the V gene TRBV6-1; D gene uncertain. Per the germline V gene, CDR1 is MNHNS and CDR2 is SASEGT. V lost 2 bases, J lost 2 bases, and 13 bases lay in between. The CDR3 consists of 16 residues.

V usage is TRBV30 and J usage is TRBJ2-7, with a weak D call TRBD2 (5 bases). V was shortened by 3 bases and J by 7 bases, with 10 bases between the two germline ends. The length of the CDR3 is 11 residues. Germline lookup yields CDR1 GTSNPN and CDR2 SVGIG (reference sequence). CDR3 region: CAWSERGEQYF. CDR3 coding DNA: TGTGCCTGGAGCGAGAGAGGGGAGCAGTACTTC.

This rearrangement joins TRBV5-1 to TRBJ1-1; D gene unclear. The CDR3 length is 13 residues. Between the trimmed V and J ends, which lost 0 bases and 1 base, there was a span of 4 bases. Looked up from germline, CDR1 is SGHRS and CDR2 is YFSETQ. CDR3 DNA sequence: TGCGCCAGCAGCTTGGCCGGGAACACTGAAGCTTTCTTT. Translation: CASSLAGNTEAFF.

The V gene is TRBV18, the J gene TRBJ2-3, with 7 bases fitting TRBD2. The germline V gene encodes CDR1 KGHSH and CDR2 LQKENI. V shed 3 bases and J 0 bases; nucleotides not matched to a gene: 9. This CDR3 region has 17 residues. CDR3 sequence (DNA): TGTGCCAGCTCACCTTTCCCTAGCGGAACTAGCACAGATACGCAGTATTTT. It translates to CASSPFPSGTSTDTQYF.

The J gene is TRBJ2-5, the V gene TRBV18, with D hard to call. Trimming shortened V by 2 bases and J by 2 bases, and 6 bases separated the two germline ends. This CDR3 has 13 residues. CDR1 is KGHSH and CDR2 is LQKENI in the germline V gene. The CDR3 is CASSPDAQETQYF. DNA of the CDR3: TGTGCCAGCTCACCAGACGCACAAGAGACCCAGTACTTC.

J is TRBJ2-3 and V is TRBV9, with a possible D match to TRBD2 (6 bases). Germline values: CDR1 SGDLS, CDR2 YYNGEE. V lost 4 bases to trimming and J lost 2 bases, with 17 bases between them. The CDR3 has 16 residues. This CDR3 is CASSFPLADSTDTQYF. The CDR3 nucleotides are TGTGCCAGCAGCTTTCCCTTAGCGGATTCCACAGATACGCAGTATTTT. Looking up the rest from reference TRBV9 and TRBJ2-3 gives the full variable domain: DSGVTQTPKHLITATGQRVTLRCSPRSGDLSVYWYQQSLDQGLQFLIQYYNGEERAKGNILERFSAQQFPDLHSELNLSSLELGDSALYFCASSFPLADSTDTQYFGPGTRLTVL.

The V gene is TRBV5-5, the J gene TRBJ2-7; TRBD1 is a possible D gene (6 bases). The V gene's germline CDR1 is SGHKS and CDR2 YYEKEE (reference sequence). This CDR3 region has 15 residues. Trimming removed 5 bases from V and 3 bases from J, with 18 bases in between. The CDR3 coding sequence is TGTGCCAGCAGTTGGGGGACAACCACATACTACGAGCAGTACTTC. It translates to CASSWGTTTYYEQYF.

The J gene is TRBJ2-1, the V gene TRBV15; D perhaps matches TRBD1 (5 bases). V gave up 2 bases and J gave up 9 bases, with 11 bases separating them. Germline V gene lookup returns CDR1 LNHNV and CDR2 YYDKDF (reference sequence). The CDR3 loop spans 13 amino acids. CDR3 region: CATSRLQDSEQFF. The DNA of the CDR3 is TGTGCCACCAGCAGATTACAGGATTCTGAGCAGTTCTTC.

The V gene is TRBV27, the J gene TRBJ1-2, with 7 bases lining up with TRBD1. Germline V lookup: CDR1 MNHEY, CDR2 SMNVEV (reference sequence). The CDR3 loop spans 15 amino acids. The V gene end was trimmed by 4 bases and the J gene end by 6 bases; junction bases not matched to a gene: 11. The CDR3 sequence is CASSSPQQGFHGYTF. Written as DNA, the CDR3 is TGTGCCAGCAGTTCCCCCCAACAGGGGTTTCATGGCTACACCTTC.

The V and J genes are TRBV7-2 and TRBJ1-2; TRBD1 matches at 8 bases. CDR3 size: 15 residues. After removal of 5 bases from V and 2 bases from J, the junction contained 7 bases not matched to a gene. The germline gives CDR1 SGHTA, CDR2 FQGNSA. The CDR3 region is CASSPWGQENYGYTF. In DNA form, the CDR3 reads TGTGCCAGCAGCCCCTGGGGACAGGAGAACTATGGCTACACCTTC. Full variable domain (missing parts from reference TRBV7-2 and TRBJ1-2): GAGVSQSPSNKVTEKGKDVELRCDPISGHTALYWYRQSLGQGLEFLIYFQGNSAPDKSGLPSDRFSAERTGGSVSTLTIQRTQQEDSAVYLCASSPWGQENYGYTFGSGTRLTVV.

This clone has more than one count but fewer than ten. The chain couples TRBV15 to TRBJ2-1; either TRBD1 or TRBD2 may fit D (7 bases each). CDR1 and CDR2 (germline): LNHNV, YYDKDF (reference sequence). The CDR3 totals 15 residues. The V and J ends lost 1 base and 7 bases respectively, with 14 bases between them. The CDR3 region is CATSRGRGGTNEQFF. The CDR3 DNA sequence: TGTGCCACCAGCAGAGGCAGGGGGGGTACGAATGAGCAGTTCTTC.

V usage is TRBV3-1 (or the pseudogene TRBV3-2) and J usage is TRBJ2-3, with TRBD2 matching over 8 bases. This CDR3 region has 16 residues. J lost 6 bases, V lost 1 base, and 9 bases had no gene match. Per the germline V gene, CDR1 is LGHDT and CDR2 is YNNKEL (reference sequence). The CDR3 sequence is CASSQVTGGPRDTQYF. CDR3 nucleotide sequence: TGTGCCAGCAGCCAAGTCACGGGAGGGCCGAGGGATACGCAGTATTTT.

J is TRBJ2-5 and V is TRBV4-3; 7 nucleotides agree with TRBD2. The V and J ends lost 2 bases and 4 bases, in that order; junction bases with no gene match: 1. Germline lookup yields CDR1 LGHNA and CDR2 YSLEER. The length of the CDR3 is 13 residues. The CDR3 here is CASSQRGGETQYF. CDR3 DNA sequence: TGCGCCAGCAGCCAACGCGGGGGAGAGACCCAGTACTTC.

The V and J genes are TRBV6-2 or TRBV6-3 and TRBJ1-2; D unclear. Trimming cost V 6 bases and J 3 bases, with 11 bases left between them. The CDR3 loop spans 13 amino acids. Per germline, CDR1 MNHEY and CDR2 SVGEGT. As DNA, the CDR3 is TGTGCCAGCAGCCAAGGACGGGACTATGGCTACACCTTC. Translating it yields CASSQGRDYGYTF.

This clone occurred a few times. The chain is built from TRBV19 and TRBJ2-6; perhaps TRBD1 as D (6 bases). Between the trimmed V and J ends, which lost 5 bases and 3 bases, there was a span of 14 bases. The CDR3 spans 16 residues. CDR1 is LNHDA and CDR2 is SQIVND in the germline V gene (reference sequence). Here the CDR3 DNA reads TGTGCCAGTAGTCGTGGGGGCGCGATTGGGGCCAACGTCCTGACTTTC. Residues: CASSRGGAIGANVLTF.

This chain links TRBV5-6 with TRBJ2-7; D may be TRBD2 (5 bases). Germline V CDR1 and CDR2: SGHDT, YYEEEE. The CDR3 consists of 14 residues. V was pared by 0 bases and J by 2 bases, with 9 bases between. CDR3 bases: TGTGCCAGCAGCTTGGGCGCGGGTACCTACGAGCAGTACTTC. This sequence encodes CASSLGAGTYEQYF.

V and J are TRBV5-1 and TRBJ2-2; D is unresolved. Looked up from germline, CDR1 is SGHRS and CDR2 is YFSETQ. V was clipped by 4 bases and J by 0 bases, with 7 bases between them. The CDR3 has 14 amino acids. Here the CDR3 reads CASSEDTNTGELFF. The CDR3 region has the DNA TGCGCCAGCAGCGAGGATACGAACACCGGGGAGCTGTTTTTT. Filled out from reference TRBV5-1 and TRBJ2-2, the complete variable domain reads KAGVTQTPRYLIKTRGQQVTLSCSPISGHRSVSWYQQTPGQGLQFLFEYFSETQRNKGNFPGRFSGRQFSNSRSEMNVSTLELGDSALYLCASSEDTNTGELFFGEGSRLTVL.

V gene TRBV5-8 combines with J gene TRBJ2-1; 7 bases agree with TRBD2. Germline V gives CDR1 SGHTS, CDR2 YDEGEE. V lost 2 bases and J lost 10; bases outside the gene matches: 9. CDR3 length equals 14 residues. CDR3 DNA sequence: TGTGCCAGCAGCTTCCCGTGGGGTAGCGGGGAGCAGTTCTTC. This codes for CASSFPWGSGEQFF.

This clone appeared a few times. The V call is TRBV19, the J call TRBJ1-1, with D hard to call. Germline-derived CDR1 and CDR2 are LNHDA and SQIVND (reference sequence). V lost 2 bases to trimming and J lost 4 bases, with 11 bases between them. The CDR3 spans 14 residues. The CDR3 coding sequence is TGTGCCAGTAGTATACCAGGACGTAGCACTGAAGCTTTCTTT. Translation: CASSIPGRSTEAFF.

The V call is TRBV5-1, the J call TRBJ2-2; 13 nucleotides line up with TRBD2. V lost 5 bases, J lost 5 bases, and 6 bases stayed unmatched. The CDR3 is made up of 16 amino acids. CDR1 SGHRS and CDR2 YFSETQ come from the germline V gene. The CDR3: CASRQTTSGGTGELFF. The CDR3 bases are TGCGCCAGCAGGCAAACGACTAGCGGGGGGACCGGGGAGCTGTTTTTT. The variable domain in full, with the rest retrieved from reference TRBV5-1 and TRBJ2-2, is KAGVTQTPRYLIKTRGQQVTLSCSPISGHRSVSWYQQTPGQGLQFLFEYFSETQRNKGNFPGRFSGRQFSNSRSEMNVSTLELGDSALYLCASRQTTSGGTGELFFGEGSRLTVL.

CDR3 in DNA: TGTGCCAGCAGCTTAACGGCATTTCTGAACACCGGGGAGCTGTTTTTT. Its translation: CASSLTAFLNTGELFF. The chain couples TRBV7-9 to TRBJ2-2; D not certain. Trimming took 2 bases from V and 1 from J, leaving 11 bases between them. Germline V gene sequence: CDR1 SEHNR, CDR2 FQNEAQ (reference sequence). The CDR3 is 16 amino acids. Complete variable domain (other parts from reference TRBV7-9 and TRBJ2-2): DTGVSQNPRHKITKRGQNVTFRCDPISEHNRLYWYRQTLGQGPEFLTYFQNEAQLEKSRLLSDRFSAERPKGSFSTLEIQRTEQGDSAMYLCASSLTAFLNTGELFFGEGSRLTVL.

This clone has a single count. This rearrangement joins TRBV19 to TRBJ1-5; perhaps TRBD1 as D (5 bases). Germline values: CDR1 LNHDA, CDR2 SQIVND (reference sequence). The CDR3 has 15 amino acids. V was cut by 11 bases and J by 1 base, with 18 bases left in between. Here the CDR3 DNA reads TGTGCCTCCCGGCCGGGGGGATGGAGCAATCAGCCCCAGCATTTT. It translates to CASRPGGWSNQPQHF.

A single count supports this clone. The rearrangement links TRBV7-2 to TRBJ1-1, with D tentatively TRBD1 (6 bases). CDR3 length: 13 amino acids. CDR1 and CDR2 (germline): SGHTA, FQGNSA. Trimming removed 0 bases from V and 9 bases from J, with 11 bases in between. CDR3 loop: CASSLARTDKAFF. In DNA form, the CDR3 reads TGTGCCAGCAGCTTAGCGCGGACAGATAAAGCTTTCTTT.

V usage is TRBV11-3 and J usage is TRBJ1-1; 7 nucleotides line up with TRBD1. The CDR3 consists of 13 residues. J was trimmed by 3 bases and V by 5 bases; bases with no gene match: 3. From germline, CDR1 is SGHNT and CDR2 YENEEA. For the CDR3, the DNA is TGTGCCAGCAGCCGCCAGGGGGACACTGAAGCTTTCTTT. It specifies CASSRQGDTEAFF.

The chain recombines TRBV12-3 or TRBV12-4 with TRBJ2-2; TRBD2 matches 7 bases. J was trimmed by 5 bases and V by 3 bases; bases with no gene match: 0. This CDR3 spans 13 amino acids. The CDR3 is CASSLGGTGELFF. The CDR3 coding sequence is TGTGCCAGCAGTTTGGGGGGGACCGGGGAGCTGTTTTTT.

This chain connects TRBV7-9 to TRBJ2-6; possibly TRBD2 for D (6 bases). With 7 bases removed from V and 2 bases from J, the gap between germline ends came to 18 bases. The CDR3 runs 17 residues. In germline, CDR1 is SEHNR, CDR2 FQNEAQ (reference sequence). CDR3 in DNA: TGTGCCAGCATGCGGGGTACCTGGGCCGCTGGGGCCAACGTCCTGACTTTC. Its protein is CASMRGTWAAGANVLTF. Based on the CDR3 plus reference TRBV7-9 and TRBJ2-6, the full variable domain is DTGVSQNPRHKITKRGQNVTFRCDPISEHNRLYWYRQTLGQGPEFLTYFQNEAQLEKSRLLSDRFSAERPKGSFSTLEIQRTEQGDSAMYLCASMRGTWAAGANVLTFGAGSRLTVL.

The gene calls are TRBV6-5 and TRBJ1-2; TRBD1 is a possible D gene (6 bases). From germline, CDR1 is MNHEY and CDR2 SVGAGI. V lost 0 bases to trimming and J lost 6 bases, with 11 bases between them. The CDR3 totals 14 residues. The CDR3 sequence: CASSYSMAGDGYTF. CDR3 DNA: TGTGCCAGCAGTTACTCGATGGCAGGGGATGGCTACACCTTC.

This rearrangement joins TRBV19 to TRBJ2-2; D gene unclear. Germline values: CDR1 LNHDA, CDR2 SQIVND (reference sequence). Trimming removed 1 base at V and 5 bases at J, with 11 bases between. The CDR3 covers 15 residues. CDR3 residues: CASSIGGTRTGELFF. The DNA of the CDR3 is TGTGCCAGTAGTATAGGGGGAACCAGGACCGGGGAGCTGTTTTTT.

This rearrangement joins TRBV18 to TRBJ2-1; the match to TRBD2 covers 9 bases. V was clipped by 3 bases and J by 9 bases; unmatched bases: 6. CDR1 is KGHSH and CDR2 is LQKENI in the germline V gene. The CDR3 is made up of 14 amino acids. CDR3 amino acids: CASSPGLADGEQFF. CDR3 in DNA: TGTGCCAGCTCACCGGGACTAGCAGACGGTGAGCAGTTCTTC.